The sequence of this T cell receptor (beta chain) was determined in a study of Graves' ophthalmopathy and Graves' hyperthyroidism. Findings and caveats of the study: Sensitivity of roughly 88% and specificity of almost 83% were achieved when a 13-signature model separated ophthalmopathy from stable hyperthyroidism. Blood shared most expanded thyroid clonotypes above 0.001 frequency. The model flagged ophthalmopathy progression at about 68% sensitivity and 72% to 80% specificity.

TCR beta CDR3 regions were amplified from RNA transcripts. Amplification began with first-round RT-PCR using HTBI primers, then second-round multiplex PCR was performed. TCRdb recomputed calls from the multiplex PCR reads with MiXCR, one row per CDR3 protein. The top ten clones hold approximately 9.6% of a sample with about 200,000 distinct CDR3 sequences, 25% to 30% of them seen once. With 0 bases removed from V and 1 base from J, the gap between germline ends came to 11 bases. The CDR3 is 16 residues long. The germline V gene encodes CDR1 KGHDR and CDR2 SFDVKD. Someone took the PBMCs out of more than 9 ml of fresh peripheral blood. This clonotype was counted ten times or more. Its antigen is undetermined.

Sequenced material: peripheral blood. The chain uses TRBV24-1 and TRBJ2-5; D is uncertain. The clonotype was recovered from a middle-aged man with Graves' ophthalmopathy. DNA of the CDR3: TGTGCCACCAGTGATTTGCCTGGGTTCAGCCAAGAGACCCAGTACTTC. Its protein is CATSDLPGFSQETQYF.